This record covers a single TCR beta chain. Its antigen is undetermined. With 60 Vbeta and 13 Jbeta primers, the PCR was carried out. Clones were read by immunoSEQ multiplex PCR, and TCRdb kept only the in-frame ones, dropping some. The sample has around 130,000 clones; roughly 82% are singletons. This entry is derived from a study of cytomegalovirus exposure and HLA in healthy donors. The study's findings and limits: The records held CMV serostatus as the only immune exposure information. The HLA-A and HLA-B alleles of most subjects were reportedly predicted accurately from TCR beta sequences. The study listed some 160 cytomegalovirus-associated TCR beta chains.

The V and J ends lost 5 bases and 2 bases, in that order; junction bases with no gene match: 8. The CDR3 is 15 amino acids. CDR1 and CDR2 from the germline V gene are SEHNR and FQNEAQ (reference sequence). This clonotype originated in a woman under 30 in good health and CMV-seronegative. Input material: PBMCs. V gene TRBV7-9 combines with J gene TRBJ2-7; 8 bases match TRBD1. The CDR3 coding sequence is TGTGCCAGCAGCCCAAGGACAGGGTATACCTACGAGCAGTACTTC. It yields the protein CASSPRTGYTYEQYF. The variable domain in full, completed from reference TRBV7-9 and TRBJ2-7, reads DTGVSQNPRHKITKRGQNVTFRCDPISEHNRLYWYRQTLGQGPEFLTYFQNEAQLEKSRLLSDRFSAERPKGSFSTLEIQRTEQGDSAMYLCASSPRTGYTYEQYFGPGTRLTVT.